This T cell receptor beta chain was found in a study of T cells in Graves' hyperthyroidism and ophthalmopathy. At the level of the study: At initial diagnosis, before any treatment had begun, peripheral blood was obtained. Regarding the study as a whole: Among thyroid clonotypes expanded above 0.001, most also appeared in blood.

For this clonotype: Antigen specificity is unknown.

In patients aged 18 to 65, hyperthyroidism was newly diagnosed, with duration under 2 months. RNA transcripts gave rise to amplified TCR beta CDR3 regions. Primed by the HTBI set, a first-round RT-PCR was run on the TCR CDR3. Using its own MiXCR run on the multiplex PCR reads, TCRdb lists one record per CDR3 protein. This sample carries 400,000 to 500,000 distinct CDR3 sequences, about an eighth of them seen once, and the ten largest clones take under 20%. This sequence originates from a woman in her late teens or twenties with Graves' hyperthyroidism. Sequencing used blood.

The DNA of the CDR3 is TGTGCCAGCTCGTATTTGGCGGGAGAGGCCGGGGAGCTGTTTTTT. Translated, it gives CASSYLAGEAGELFF. V gene TRBV6-1 combines with J gene TRBJ2-2; 7 nucleotides match TRBD2. V shed 8 bases, J shed 6 bases, and the junction held 12 bases outside the gene matches. Germline lookup yields CDR1 MNHNS and CDR2 SASEGT. The CDR3 has 15 residues.